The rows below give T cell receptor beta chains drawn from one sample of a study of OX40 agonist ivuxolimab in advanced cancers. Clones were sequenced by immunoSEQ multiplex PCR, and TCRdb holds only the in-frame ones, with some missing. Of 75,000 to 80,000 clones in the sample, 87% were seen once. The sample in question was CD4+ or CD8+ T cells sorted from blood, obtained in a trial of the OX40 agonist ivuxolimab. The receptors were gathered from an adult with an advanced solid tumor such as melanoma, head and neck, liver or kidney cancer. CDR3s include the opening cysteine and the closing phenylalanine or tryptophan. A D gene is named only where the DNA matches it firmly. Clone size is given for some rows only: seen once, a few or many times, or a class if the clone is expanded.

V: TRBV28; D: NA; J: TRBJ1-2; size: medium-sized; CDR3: CASSFTGGKAGYTF; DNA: TGTGCCAGCAGTTTTACCGGGGGTAAAGCTGGCTACACCTTC
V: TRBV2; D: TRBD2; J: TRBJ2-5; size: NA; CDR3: CASGLGGETQYF; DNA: TGTGCCAGTGGACTGGGGGGGGAGACCCAGTACTTC
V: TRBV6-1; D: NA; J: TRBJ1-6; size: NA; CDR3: CASSKWAMGSPLHF; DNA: TGTGCCAGCAGTAAGTGGGCCATGGGTTCACCCCTCCACTTT
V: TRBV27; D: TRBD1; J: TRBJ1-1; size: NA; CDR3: CASSTYLGTGGSEAFF; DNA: TGTGCCAGCAGCACTTACCTAGGGACAGGAGGAAGTGAAGCTTTCTTT
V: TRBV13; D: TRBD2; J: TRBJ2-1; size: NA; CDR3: CASSYPGSGGSGEQFF; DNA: TGTGCCAGCAGCTACCCCGGTAGCGGGGGGAGTGGTGAGCAGTTCTTC
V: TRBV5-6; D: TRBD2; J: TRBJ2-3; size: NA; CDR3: CASSLRVGGGAGDTQYF; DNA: TGTGCCAGCAGCTTACGAGTCGGCGGGGGGGCCGGGGATACGCAGTATTTT
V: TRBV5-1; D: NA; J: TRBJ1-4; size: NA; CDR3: CASSLGGSTNEKLFF; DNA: TGCGCCAGCAGCTTAGGCGGATCAACTAATGAAAAACTGTTTTTT
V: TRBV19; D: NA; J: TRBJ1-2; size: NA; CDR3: CASREQGDYGYTF; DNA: TGTGCCAGTCGTGAGCAGGGAGACTATGGCTACACCTTC
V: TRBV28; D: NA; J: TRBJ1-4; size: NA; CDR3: CASSFAGAVEKLFF; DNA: TGTGCCAGCAGTTTCGCAGGGGCAGTTGAAAAACTGTTTTTT
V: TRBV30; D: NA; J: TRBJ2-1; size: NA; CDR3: CACTLANSYNEQFF; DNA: TGTGCCTGCACCCTAGCGAACTCCTACAATGAGCAGTTCTTC
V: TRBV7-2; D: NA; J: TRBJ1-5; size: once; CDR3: CASSLRGEQPQHF; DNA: TGTGCCAGCAGCTTACGAGGGGAACAGCCCCAGCATTTT
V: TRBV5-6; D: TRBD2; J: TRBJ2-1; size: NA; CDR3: CASSLAGAGGNEQFF; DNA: TGTGCCAGCAGCTTGGCCGGAGCGGGGGGAAATGAGCAGTTCTTC
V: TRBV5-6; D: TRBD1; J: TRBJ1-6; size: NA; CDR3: CASSLPTGGISPLHF; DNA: TGTGCCAGCAGCTTGCCGACAGGGGGAATTTCACCCCTCCACTTT
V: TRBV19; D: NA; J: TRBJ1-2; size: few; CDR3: CATKTNYGYTF; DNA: TGTGCCACCAAGACTAACTATGGCTACACCTTC
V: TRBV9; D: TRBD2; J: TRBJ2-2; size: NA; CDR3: CASSVMAGVNTGELFF; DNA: TGTGCCAGCAGCGTAATGGCGGGAGTCAACACCGGGGAGCTGTTTTTT
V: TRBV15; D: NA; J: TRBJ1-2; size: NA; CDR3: CATSRDLDSLTF; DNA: TGTGCCACCAGCAGAGATTTGGATTCTCTCACCTTC
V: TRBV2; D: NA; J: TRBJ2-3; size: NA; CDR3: CASSERGAEDTQYF; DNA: TGTGCCAGCAGTGAACGGGGGGCGGAGGATACGCAGTATTTT
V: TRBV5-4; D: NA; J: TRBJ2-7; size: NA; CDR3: CASSFWGSYEQYF; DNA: TGTGCCAGCAGCTTTTGGGGTTCCTACGAGCAGTACTTC
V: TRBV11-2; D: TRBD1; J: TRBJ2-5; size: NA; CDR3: CASSPGTGQETQYF; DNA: TGTGCCAGCAGCCCTGGGACAGGTCAAGAGACCCAGTACTTC
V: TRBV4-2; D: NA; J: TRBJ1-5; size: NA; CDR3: CASSQDREGSNQPQHF; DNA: TGTGCCAGCAGCCAAGATCGGGAGGGGTCCAATCAGCCCCAGCATTTT
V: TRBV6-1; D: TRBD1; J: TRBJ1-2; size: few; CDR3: CASSGQGNYGYTF; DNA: TGTGCCAGCAGTGGACAGGGGAACTATGGCTACACCTTC
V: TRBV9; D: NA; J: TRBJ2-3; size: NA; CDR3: CASSPVVGGTQYF; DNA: TGTGCCAGCAGCCCCGTTGTGGGGGGAACGCAGTATTTT
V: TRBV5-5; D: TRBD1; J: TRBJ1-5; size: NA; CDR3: CASSPTGDFNQPQHF; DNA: TGTGCCAGCAGCCCGACAGGGGATTTCAATCAGCCCCAGCATTTT
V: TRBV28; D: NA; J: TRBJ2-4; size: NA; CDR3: CASSFEVPLAKNIQYF; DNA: TGTGCCAGCAGTTTTGAGGTCCCCTTAGCCAAAAACATTCAGTACTTC
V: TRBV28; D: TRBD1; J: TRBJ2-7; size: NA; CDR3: CASSFFGTGGSYEQYF; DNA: TGTGCCAGCAGTTTTTTCGGGACAGGGGGCTCCTACGAGCAGTACTTC
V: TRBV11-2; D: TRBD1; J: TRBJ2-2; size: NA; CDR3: CASSLMGTGFGGELFF; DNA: TGTGCCAGCAGCTTAATGGGGACAGGGTTCGGCGGGGAGCTGTTTTTT
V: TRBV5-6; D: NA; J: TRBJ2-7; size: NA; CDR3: CASSLRWNRSYEQYF; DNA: TGTGCCAGCAGCTTGCGGTGGAACCGCTCCTACGAGCAGTACTTC
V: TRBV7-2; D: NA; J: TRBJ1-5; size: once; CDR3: CASSFYSAASPQHF; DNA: TGTGCCAGCAGCTTCTACAGCGCCGCCTCACCCCAGCATTTT
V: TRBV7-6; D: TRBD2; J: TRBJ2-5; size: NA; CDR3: CASSTSGAQETQYF; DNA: TGTGCCAGCAGCACTAGCGGGGCCCAAGAGACCCAGTACTTC
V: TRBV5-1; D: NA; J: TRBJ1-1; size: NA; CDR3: CASSGGGLGTEAFF; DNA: TGCGCCAGCAGCGGCGGGGGTTTAGGCACTGAAGCTTTCTTT
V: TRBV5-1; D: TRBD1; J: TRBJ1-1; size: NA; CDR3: CASSSGTGKDTEAFF; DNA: TGCGCCAGCAGCTCAGGGACAGGGAAGGACACTGAAGCTTTCTTT
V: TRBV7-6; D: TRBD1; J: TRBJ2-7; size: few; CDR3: CASSFQGQGGYEQYF; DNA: TGTGCCAGCAGCTTCCAGGGACAGGGGGGCTACGAGCAGTACTTC
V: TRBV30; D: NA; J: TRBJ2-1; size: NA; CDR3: CAWSQSSSYNEQFF; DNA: TGTGCCTGGAGTCAAAGCAGCTCCTACAATGAGCAGTTCTTC
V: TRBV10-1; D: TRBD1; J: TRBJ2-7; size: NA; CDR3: CASSESTGGLSYEQYF; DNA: TGCGCCAGCAGTGAGTCGACAGGGGGTTTGTCCTACGAGCAGTACTTC
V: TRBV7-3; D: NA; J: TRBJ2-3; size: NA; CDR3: CASSPGVRDTQYF; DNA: TGTGCCAGCAGCCCAGGGGTGAGGGATACGCAGTATTTT
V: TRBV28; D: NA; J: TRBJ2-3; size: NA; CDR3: CASSLPGREDTQYF; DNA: TGTGCCAGCAGCTTACCAGGACGAGAGGATACGCAGTATTTT
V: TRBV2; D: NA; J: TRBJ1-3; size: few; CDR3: CASRGTAGNTIYF; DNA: TGTGCCAGCAGGGGGACCGCTGGAAACACCATATATTTT
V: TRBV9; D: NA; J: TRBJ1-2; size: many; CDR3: CASSAGQFLYGYTF; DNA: TGTGCCAGCAGCGCAGGACAGTTTCTTTATGGCTACACCTTC
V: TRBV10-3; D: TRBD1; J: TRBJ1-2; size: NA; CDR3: CAIGAGGYGYTF; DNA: TGTGCCATCGGGGCAGGGGGGTATGGCTACACCTTC
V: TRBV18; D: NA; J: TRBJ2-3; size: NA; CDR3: CASSLQHSTDTQYF; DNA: TGTGCCAGCTCACTACAGCACAGCACAGATACGCAGTATTTT